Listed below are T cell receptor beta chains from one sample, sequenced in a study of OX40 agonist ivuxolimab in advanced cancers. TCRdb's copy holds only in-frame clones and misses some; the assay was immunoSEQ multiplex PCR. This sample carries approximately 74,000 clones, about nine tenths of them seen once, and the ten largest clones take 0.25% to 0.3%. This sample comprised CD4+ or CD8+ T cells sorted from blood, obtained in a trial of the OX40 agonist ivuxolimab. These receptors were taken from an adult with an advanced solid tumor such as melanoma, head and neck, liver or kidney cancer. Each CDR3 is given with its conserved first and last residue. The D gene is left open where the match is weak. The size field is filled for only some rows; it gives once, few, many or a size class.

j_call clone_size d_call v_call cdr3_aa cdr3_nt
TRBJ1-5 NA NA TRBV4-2 CASSQVGNVNNQPQHF TGTGCCAGCAGCCAAGTGGGGAATGTGAACAATCAGCCCCAGCATTTT
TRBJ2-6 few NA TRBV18 CASSPPLGVAGGANVLTF TGTGCCAGCTCACCCCCCCTGGGGGTCGCGGGTGGGGCCAACGTCCTGACTTTC
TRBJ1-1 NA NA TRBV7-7 CASLPSGSTEAFF TGTGCTAGCCTACCCTCGGGGAGCACTGAAGCTTTCTTT
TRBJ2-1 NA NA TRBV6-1 CASSPGPYNEQFF TGTGCCAGCAGTCCAGGCCCCTACAATGAGCAGTTCTTC
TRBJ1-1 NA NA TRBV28 CASSSQTEAFF TGTGCCAGCAGCTCACAGACTGAAGCTTTCTTT
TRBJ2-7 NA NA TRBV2 CASSESRDEQHF TGTGCCAGCAGTGAGTCGCGCGACGAGCAGCACTTC
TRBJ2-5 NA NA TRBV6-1 CASSEGAGKETQYF TGTGCCAGCAGTGAAGGTGCGGGGAAAGAGACCCAGTACTTC
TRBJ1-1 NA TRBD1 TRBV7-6 CASSLDQGGTNTEAFF TGTGCCAGCAGCTTAGATCAGGGGGGGACGAACACTGAAGCTTTCTTT
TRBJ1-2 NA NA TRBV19 CASSPTGTSYGYTF TGTGCCAGTAGTCCTACAGGGACAAGCTATGGCTACACCTTC
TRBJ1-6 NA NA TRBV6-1 CASSEWGRSQGF TGTGCCAGCAGTGAATGGGGACGGAGTCAGGGCTTT
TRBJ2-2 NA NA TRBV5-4 CASSWGGTSVTGELFF TGTGCCAGCAGCTGGGGGGGCACTAGCGTCACCGGGGAGCTGTTTTTT
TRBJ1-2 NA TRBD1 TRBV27 CASSSSGGTGNGYTF TGTGCCAGCAGTTCGAGCGGCGGGACAGGGAATGGCTACACCTTC
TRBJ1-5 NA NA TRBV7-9 CASSLGTKGYNQPQHF TGTGCCAGCAGCTTAGGGACGAAGGGGTACAATCAGCCCCAGCATTTT
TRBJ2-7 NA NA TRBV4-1 CASSQDHGIYEQYF TGCGCCAGCAGCCAAGATCACGGGATCTACGAGCAGTACTTC
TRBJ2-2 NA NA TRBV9 CASSVADSSGELFF TGTGCCAGCAGCGTAGCAGATTCGTCCGGGGAGCTGTTTTTT
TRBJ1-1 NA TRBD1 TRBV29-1 CSGGTANTEAFF TGCAGCGGCGGGACAGCGAACACTGAAGCTTTCTTT
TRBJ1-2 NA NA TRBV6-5 CASSYSSREVGYTF TGTGCCAGCAGTTACTCGAGCCGGGAGGTTGGCTACACCTTC
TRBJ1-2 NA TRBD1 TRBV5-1 CASSGDRGSVIWGYTF TGCGCCAGCAGCGGGGACAGGGGATCCGTCATTTGGGGCTACACCTTC
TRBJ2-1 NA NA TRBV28 CASSVREVWNEQFF TGTGCCAGCAGTGTTCGGGAAGTTTGGAATGAGCAGTTCTTC
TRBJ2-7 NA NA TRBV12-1 CASSFALRQGAYEQYF TGTGCCAGCAGCTTTGCCCTTCGACAGGGGGCCTACGAGCAGTACTTC
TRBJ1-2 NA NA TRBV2 CASSEWQGVGYGYTF TGTGCCAGCAGTGAATGGCAGGGAGTCGGCTATGGCTACACCTTC
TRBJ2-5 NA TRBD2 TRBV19 CASSIGLAGETQYF TGTGCCAGTAGTATCGGGCTAGCGGGAGAGACCCAGTACTTC
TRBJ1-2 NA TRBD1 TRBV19 CASSIDRGQHYGYTF TGTGCCAGTAGTATAGATCGGGGACAGCACTATGGCTACACCTTC
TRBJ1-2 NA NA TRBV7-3 CASSLGPQESITF TGTGCCAGCAGCCTGGGACCCCAGGAGTCTATAACCTTC
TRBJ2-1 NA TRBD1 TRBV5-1 CASSLQGDSYNEQFF TGCGCCAGCAGCTTACAGGGGGACTCCTACAATGAGCAGTTCTTC
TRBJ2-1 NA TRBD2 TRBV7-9 CASSSLAGGPIYNEQFF TGTGCCAGCAGCTCACTAGCGGGAGGCCCAATTTACAATGAGCAGTTCTTC
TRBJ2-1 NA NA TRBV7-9 CASSSKGTSTYEQFF TGTGCCAGCAGCTCAAAAGGGACCTCCACGTATGAGCAGTTCTTC
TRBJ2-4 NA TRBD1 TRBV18 CASSPDRAIAKNIQYF TGTGCCAGCTCACCAGACAGGGCAATAGCCAAAAACATTCAGTACTTC
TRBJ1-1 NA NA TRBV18 CASSPSGHTEAFF TGTGCCAGCTCACCATCGGGGCACACTGAAGCTTTCTTT
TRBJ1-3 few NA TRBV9 CASSPDPRGPGNTIYF TGTGCCAGCAGCCCGGACCCCAGGGGTCCTGGAAACACCATATATTTT
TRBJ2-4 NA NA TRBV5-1 CASSLSPREAKNIQYF TGCGCCAGCAGCTTGTCGCCACGGGAAGCCAAAAACATTCAGTACTTC
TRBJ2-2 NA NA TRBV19 CASTPRGTTNTGELFF TGTGCCAGTACCCCGAGGGGGACTACGAACACCGGGGAGCTGTTTTTT
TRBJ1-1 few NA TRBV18 CASSQDAKNTEAFF TGTGCCAGCTCTCAGGATGCTAAGAACACTGAAGCTTTCTTT
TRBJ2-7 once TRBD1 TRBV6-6 CATSQGQSLYEQYF TGTGCCACTTCCCAGGGACAGTCCCTATACGAGCAGTACTTC
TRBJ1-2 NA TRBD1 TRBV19 CASSISTGDSYGYTF TGTGCCAGTAGTATTTCGACAGGGGACAGCTATGGCTACACCTTC
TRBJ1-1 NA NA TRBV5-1 CASSLSGPTEAFF TGCGCCAGCAGCTTGAGTGGGCCCACTGAAGCTTTCTTT
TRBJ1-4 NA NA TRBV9 CASSVGVEATNEKLFF TGTGCCAGCAGCGTAGGGGTTGAGGCAACTAATGAAAAACTGTTTTTT
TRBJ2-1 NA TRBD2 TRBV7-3 CASSRLARNEQFF TGTGCCAGCAGCCGACTAGCCCGGAATGAGCAGTTCTTC
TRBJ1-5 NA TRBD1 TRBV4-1 CASSQRTGWSNQPQHF TGCGCCAGCAGCCAACGGACAGGGTGGAGCAATCAGCCCCAGCATTTT
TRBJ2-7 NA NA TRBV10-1 CASSDASVYEQYF TGCGCCAGCAGTGATGCGTCAGTCTACGAGCAGTACTTC